The 23 T cell receptor beta chains presented below share a single source sample, sequenced in a study of blood T cell repertoires in COVID-19. The table came from immunoSEQ multiplex PCR; TCRdb's copy has only in-frame clones and leaves some out. The sample includes under 350,000 clones, more than 75% of them seen just once. The sequencing sample was made of PBMCs or T cells enriched from blood (not recorded which). These receptors were collected from a man aged 55 to 70 who had recovered from COVID-19.

The chain carries TRBV19 and TRBJ1-4, with 8 bases aligning to TRBD1. Germline CDR1 LNHDA, CDR2 SQIVND (reference sequence). The V and J ends lost 7 bases and 2 bases, in that order; junction bases with no gene match: 6. The CDR3 loop spans 15 amino acids. DNA for the CDR3: TGTGCCAGTAATGTCGCAGGGGGCACTAATGAAAAACTGTTTTTT. Translation: CASNVAGGTNEKLFF. Full variable domain (outside the CDR3, taken from reference TRBV19 and TRBJ1-4): DGGITQSPKYLFRKEGQNVTLSCEQNLNHDAMYWYRQDPGQGLRLIYYSQIVNDFQKGDIAEGYSVSREKKESFPLTVTSAQKNPTAFYLCASNVAGGTNEKLFFGSGTQLSVL.

The J gene is TRBJ1-6, the V gene TRBV27; perhaps TRBD1 as D (5 bases). V lost 2 bases, J lost 1 base, and 9 bases lay in between. The CDR3 is 16 amino acids. Germline CDR1 is MNHEY and CDR2 is SMNVEV (reference sequence). The CDR3, as DNA: TGTGCCAGCAGTTTAACCCGGGGGTCCTATAATTCACCCCTCCACTTT. It yields the protein CASSLTRGSYNSPLHF.

The chain links TRBV15 to TRBJ1-5; D is possibly TRBD1 (5 bases). Per the germline V gene, CDR1 is LNHNV and CDR2 is YYDKDF (reference sequence). This CDR3 spans 15 amino acids. Trimming removed 3 bases from V and 2 bases from J, with 11 bases in between. Here the CDR3 reads CATSSVGGGNQPQHF. CDR3 coding DNA: TGTGCCACCAGCAGTGTCGGAGGGGGCAATCAGCCCCAGCATTTT.

The chain joins TRBV6-2 or TRBV6-3 to TRBJ1-2, with D possibly being TRBD1 (5 bases). Germline V lookup: CDR1 MNHEY, CDR2 SVGEGT. CDR3 size: 13 residues. V lost 4 bases to trimming and J lost 5 bases, with 11 bases between them. CDR3 in DNA: TGTGCCAGCAGTTTACTGACAGCATATGGCTACACCTTC. This encodes CASSLLTAYGYTF.

Only one count was recorded for this clone. The chain uses TRBV25-1 and TRBJ2-5; 9 bases match TRBD2. The germline CDR1 and CDR2 sequences are MGHDK and SYGVNS. Trimming took 6 bases from V and 4 from J; bases not matched to a gene: 6. CDR3 length equals 14 residues. The chain's CDR3 is CASSPRGGRETQYF. The CDR3 coding sequence is TGTGCCAGCAGCCCGCGGGGGGGAAGAGAGACCCAGTACTTC.

V and J are TRBV5-1 and TRBJ2-1, with D possibly matching TRBD2 (6 bases). The germline V gene has CDR1 SGHRS and CDR2 YFSETQ. The CDR3 loop spans 16 amino acids. Trimming took 1 base from V and 0 from J, leaving 11 bases between them. The CDR3 DNA reads TGCGCCAGCAGCTTGCCGACGGGGGTCTCCTACAATGAGCAGTTCTTC. Protein sequence: CASSLPTGVSYNEQFF.

The chain links TRBV7-9 to TRBJ2-3, with D perhaps TRBD1 (5 bases). CDR3 length: 14 amino acids. The germline CDR1 and CDR2 sequences are SEHNR and FQNEAQ (reference sequence). V shed 1 base and J shed 4 bases, with 9 bases lying between them. The CDR3, as DNA: TGTGCCAGCAGCTTAGAGGGGTTTGCAGATACGCAGTATTTT. This gives the protein CASSLEGFADTQYF.

This clone was detected once. The CDR3 is CASSQGRTGGGEAFF. The CDR3 DNA is TGTGCCAGCAGCCAGGGACGGACAGGGGGCGGCGAAGCTTTCTTT. The chain recombines TRBV14 with TRBJ1-1, with TRBD1 matching 11 bases. The J segment lost 8 bases and the V segment lost 3 bases, leaving 8 bases of the junction unmatched. CDR3 length equals 15 residues. In germline, CDR1 is SGHDN, CDR2 FVKESK.

J is TRBJ2-2 and V is TRBV19, with a tentative D call TRBD2 (5 bases). Between the trimmed V and J ends, which lost 6 bases and 4 bases, there was a span of 18 bases. Per germline, CDR1 LNHDA and CDR2 SQIVND (reference sequence). The CDR3 is 16 amino acids. The CDR3 DNA sequence: TGTGCCAGTAGCGCGGCAGTCCCGGGGAGCACCGGGGAGCTGTTTTTT. Translation: CASSAAVPGSTGELFF.

This chain links TRBV6-1 with TRBJ1-6, with TRBD1 identical over 8 bases. The ends lost 3 bases at V and 9 bases at J; junction bases unmatched: 7. The CDR3 extends over 15 amino acids. Germline values: CDR1 MNHNS, CDR2 SASEGT. CDR3 residues: CASSEGQASSSPLHF. The CDR3 DNA follows: TGTGCCAGCAGTGAGGGACAGGCAAGCAGTTCACCCCTCCACTTT.

The V call is TRBV10-3, the J call TRBJ2-4; 8 bases fit TRBD2. The CDR3 has 14 residues. The V and J ends lost 8 bases and 2 bases, in that order; junction bases with no gene match: 5. Looked up from germline, CDR1 is ENHRY and CDR2 is SYGVKD. CDR3 in DNA: TGTGCCATCTCCTCTAGCGGGTCCAAAAACATTCAGTACTTC. Translation: CAISSSGSKNIQYF.

The chain uses TRBV6-1 and TRBJ2-7, with a possible D match to TRBD2 (6 bases). Germline lookup yields CDR1 MNHNS and CDR2 SASEGT. This CDR3 region has 14 residues. The ends were cut back, 2 bases at V and 2 bases at J, with 10 bases in the middle. The DNA for the CDR3 is TGTGCCAGCAGTGAATGGAGGGGCCCCTACGAGCAGTACTTC. It translates to CASSEWRGPYEQYF.

This rearrangement joins TRBV18 to TRBJ1-1; D is ambiguous. This CDR3 region has 15 residues. Trimming cost V 2 bases and J 1 base, with 11 bases left between them. The germline V gene encodes CDR1 KGHSH and CDR2 LQKENI. The CDR3: CASSPSAVQNTEAFF. The CDR3 nucleotides read TGTGCCAGCTCACCATCAGCGGTACAGAACACTGAAGCTTTCTTT.

This clone was found once. V usage is TRBV4-1 and J usage is TRBJ2-7; no clear D gene. V was shortened by 3 bases and J by 3 bases, with 15 bases between the two germline ends. The CDR3 has 15 amino acids. CDR1 is MGHRA, CDR2 YSYEKL, per germline. The CDR3: CASSQHSDPYYEQYF. DNA of the CDR3: TGCGCCAGCAGCCAGCACAGTGATCCTTACTACGAGCAGTACTTC.

The J gene is TRBJ2-2, the V gene TRBV10-2; TRBD2 aligns across 9 bases. This CDR3 region has 15 residues. With V trimmed by 7 bases and J by 2 bases, 5 bases remained unmatched. The germline V gene encodes CDR1 WSHSY and CDR2 SAAADI. CDR3 sequence reads: CASKAGGPNTGELFF. CDR3 DNA sequence: TGCGCCAGCAAGGCGGGAGGGCCTAACACCGGGGAGCTGTTTTTT.

The genes are TRBV6-5 and TRBJ2-3; D is undetermined. The CDR3 sequence is 14 residues long. V shed 9 bases and J shed 5 bases, with 18 bases lying between them. CDR1 is MNHEY and CDR2 is SVGAGI in the germline V gene. The CDR3 nucleotides read TGTGCCAGTAGAGCATATTATGAAGAAGATACGCAGTATTTT. Translation: CASRAYYEEDTQYF.

The J gene is TRBJ1-6, the V gene TRBV27; TRBD1 matches 8 bases. This CDR3 spans 16 amino acids. V trimming: 5 bases; J trimming: 3 bases; junction bases outside the gene matches: 6. Germline V CDR1 and CDR2: MNHEY, SMNVEV (reference sequence). CDR3 loop: CASSPGQVNYNSPLHF. The CDR3 DNA follows: TGTGCCAGCAGTCCGGGACAGGTGAACTATAATTCACCCCTCCACTTT.

The rearrangement joins TRBV5-1 to TRBJ1-4, with no clear D. Germline V gives CDR1 SGHRS, CDR2 YFSETQ. This CDR3 contains 14 residues. Between the trimmed V and J ends, which lost 4 bases and 5 bases, there was a span of 12 bases. CDR3 sequence reads: CASSPGSSNEKLFF. The CDR3 DNA reads TGCGCCAGCAGCCCCGGGAGTTCCAATGAAAAACTGTTTTTT.

The chain combines TRBV5-6 with TRBJ1-6; TRBD1 agrees at 7 bases. CDR3 length: 14 amino acids. Germline-derived CDR1 and CDR2 are SGHDT and YYEEEE. J was trimmed by 7 bases and V by 4 bases; bases with no gene match: 5. The chain's CDR3 is CASSQQGLNSPLHF. The CDR3 DNA follows: TGTGCCAGCAGCCAACAGGGGCTAAATTCACCCCTCCACTTT.

DNA of the CDR3: TGTGCCAGCAGCCAATGGGGACTAGCGGGAGTAGACGAGCAGTACTTC. Translated: CASSQWGLAGVDEQYF. The rearrangement links TRBV14 to TRBJ2-7, with 14 bases aligning to TRBD2. Germline loops: CDR1 SGHDN, CDR2 FVKESK. The CDR3 runs to 16 residues. Losses at the gene ends were 2 bases for V and 5 bases for J; bases not matched to a gene: 5.

V is TRBV3-1 (or the pseudogene TRBV3-2) and J is TRBJ2-2, with D maybe TRBD2 (5 bases). The length of the CDR3 is 13 residues. Trimming left V 3 bases short and J 7 bases short, with 9 bases between. CDR1 and CDR2 from the germline V gene are LGHDT and YNNKEL (reference sequence). CDR3 DNA sequence: TGTGCCAGCAGCCAGGTGGGGAGCGGGGAGCTGTTTTTT. It specifies CASSQVGSGELFF.

The chain uses TRBV27 and TRBJ1-2, with 12 bases lining up with TRBD1. J lost 4 bases, V lost 5 bases, and 2 bases had no gene match. Germline CDR1 MNHEY, CDR2 SMNVEV (reference sequence). This CDR3 has 14 residues. The DNA for the CDR3 is TGTGCCAGCAGTGGGACAGGGGGCTTCTATGGCTACACCTTC. Protein sequence: CASSGTGGFYGYTF.

V and J are TRBV15 and TRBJ1-5, with TRBD1 matching 7 bases. Germline CDR1 reads LNHNV; CDR2 reads YYDKDF (reference sequence). There are 14 residues in the CDR3. J gave up 0 bases and V 9 bases, and 5 bases lay outside the gene matches. CDR3 loop: CATGDSFSNQPQHF. In DNA, the CDR3 is TGTGCCACGGGGGACAGTTTTAGCAATCAGCCCCAGCATTTT.